The clone carrying this T cell receptor beta chain was seen at least ten times. Its antigen is unknown. This sample stems from a study of blood T cells in healthy people across ages. PBMCs numbering at least 7 million were isolated per sample. CDR3 size: 15 residues. Germline CDR1 SGHRS, CDR2 YFSETQ. V lost 3 bases to trimming and J lost 2 bases; unmatched junction nucleotides: 7. Overall study results and limits: PBMCs went unsorted, and a conclusive naive versus antigen-experienced comparison was therefore prevented. Higher naive T cell percentage went strongly together with higher TCR beta diversity. Higher diversity, along with more naive CD4+ cells, distinguished long-lived donors from aged donors.

Combining a sample-barcoded 5' primer with a J-beta primer mix, a second PCR ran for roughly 7 to 11 cycles. TCRdb re-called the 5' RACE reads through MiXCR, storing one row per CDR3 protein. The sample holds 1.5 million or so distinct CDR3 sequences, about 42% seen once. This chain uses TRBV5-1 with TRBJ1-1, with 7 bases lining up with TRBD1. The sample taken for sequencing was blood. This receptor was identified in a woman aged 18-29 years in good health. The CDR3 bases are TGCGCCAGCAGCTCGCTGGGGACAGCCAACACTGAAGCTTTCTTT. It is translated as CASSSLGTANTEAFF.